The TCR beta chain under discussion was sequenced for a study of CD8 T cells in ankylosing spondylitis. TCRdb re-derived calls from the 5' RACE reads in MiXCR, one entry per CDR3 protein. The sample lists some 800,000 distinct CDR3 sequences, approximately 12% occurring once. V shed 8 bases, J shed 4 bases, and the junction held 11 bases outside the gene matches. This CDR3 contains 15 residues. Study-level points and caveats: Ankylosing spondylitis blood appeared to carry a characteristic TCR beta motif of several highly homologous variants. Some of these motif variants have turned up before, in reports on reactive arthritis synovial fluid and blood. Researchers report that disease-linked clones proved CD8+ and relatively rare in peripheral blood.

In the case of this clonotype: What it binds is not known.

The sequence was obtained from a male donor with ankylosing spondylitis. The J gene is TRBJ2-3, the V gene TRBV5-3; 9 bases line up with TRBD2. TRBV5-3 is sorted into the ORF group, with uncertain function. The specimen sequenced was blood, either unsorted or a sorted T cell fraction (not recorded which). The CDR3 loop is CARSPGLASPDTQYF. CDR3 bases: TGTGCCAGGAGCCCGGGACTAGCTAGTCCAGATACGCAGTATTTT.